The rows below give T cell receptor beta chains drawn from one sample of a study of OX40 agonist ivuxolimab in advanced cancers. Measured with immunoSEQ multiplex PCR; TCRdb has only the in-frame clones, and not every one. The sample has 56,000 or so clones; around four fifths are singletons. Sample: CD4+ or CD8+ T cells sorted from blood, taken in a trial of the OX40 agonist ivuxolimab. The source of these receptors is an adult with an advanced solid tumor such as melanoma, head and neck, liver or kidney cancer. CDR3s include the opening cysteine and the closing phenylalanine or tryptophan. Each record gives: clone size, J gene, D gene, CDR3 length, V gene, CDR3 protein, CDR3 DNA. A D gene is named only where the DNA matches it firmly. Only part of the rows carry a size: once, few, many, or a class if the clone is expanded.

once | TRBJ1-4 | - | 15 | TRBV18 | CASSPRGVNGEKLFF | TGTGCCAGCTCACCAAGGGGAGTCAACGGTGAAAAACTGTTTTTT
once | TRBJ2-7 | TRBD1 | 17 | TRBV7-9 | CASSLDPAGTGFREQYF | TGTGCCAGCAGCTTAGACCCCGCCGGGACAGGGTTCCGCGAGCAGTACTTC
once | TRBJ2-1 | - | 15 | TRBV7-8 | CASDKGQSSYNEQFF | TGTGCCAGCGATAAGGGACAAAGCTCCTACAATGAGCAGTTCTTC
- | TRBJ2-5 | - | 15 | TRBV5-1 | CASSPNVGLQETQYF | TGCGCCAGCAGCCCAAACGTGGGGTTACAAGAGACCCAGTACTTC
- | TRBJ2-5 | TRBD1 | 16 | TRBV2 | CASSELQGQGSQTQYF | TGTGCCAGCAGTGAACTACAAGGACAGGGTTCCCAAACCCAGTACTTC
- | TRBJ1-2 | TRBD1 | 14 | TRBV4-1 | CASSQGTGGPGYTF | TGCGCCAGCAGCCAAGGGACAGGGGGCCCTGGCTACACCTTC
few | TRBJ1-3 | - | 16 | TRBV28 | CASSSLAAQAGNTIYF | TGTGCCAGCAGTTCCCTGGCAGCTCAAGCGGGAAACACCATATATTTT
- | TRBJ1-1 | TRBD1 | 17 | TRBV7-3 | CASSLTGGARKNTEAFF | TGTGCCAGCAGCTTAACAGGGGGCGCGAGGAAGAACACTGAAGCTTTCTTT
- | TRBJ1-5 | TRBD1 | 15 | TRBV18 | CASSLRQGRTEPQHF | TGTGCCAGCTCCCTCCGACAGGGGAGGACGGAACCCCAGCATTTT
few | TRBJ1-2 | - | 13 | TRBV7-2 | CASSKDRDYGYTF | TGTGCCAGCAGCAAGGACAGAGACTATGGCTACACCTTC
- | TRBJ2-7 | TRBD2 | 16 | TRBV28 | CASNEFGPGGAYEQYF | TGTGCCAGCAATGAATTCGGGCCCGGGGGGGCTTACGAGCAGTACTTC
- | TRBJ2-5 | TRBD2 | 13 | TRBV28 | CASSSASGGPPYF | TGTGCCAGCAGTTCTGCTAGCGGGGGGCCCCCGTACTTC
- | TRBJ1-4 | - | 16 | TRBV19 | CASRSGGPATNEKLFF | TGTGCCAGTAGGTCGGGGGGCCCCGCAACTAATGAAAAACTGTTTTTT
few | TRBJ2-1 | TRBD2 | 16 | TRBV5-1 | CASNQGLAGGPNEQFF | TGCGCCAGCAACCAGGGTCTAGCGGGGGGGCCGAATGAGCAGTTCTTC
- | TRBJ2-5 | - | 15 | TRBV7-8 | CASSLYSPATETQYF | TGTGCCAGCAGCTTATATAGTCCAGCGACCGAGACCCAGTACTTC
- | TRBJ1-4 | - | 16 | TRBV19 | CASRPTGGATNEKLFF | TGTGCCAGTAGGCCGACTGGTGGGGCAACTAATGAAAAACTGTTTTTT
- | TRBJ2-5 | - | 12 | TRBV2 | CASNRASETQYF | TGTGCCAGCAACCGGGCCTCGGAGACCCAGTACTTC
- | TRBJ2-1 | TRBD2 | 16 | TRBV7-7 | CASSSMRGSSYNEQFF | TGTGCCAGCAGCTCCATGCGGGGGAGCTCCTACAATGAGCAGTTCTTC
few | TRBJ2-7 | TRBD2 | 14 | TRBV11-2 | CASAAGTSGYEQYF | TGTGCCAGCGCCGCCGGGACTAGCGGCTACGAGCAGTACTTC
- | TRBJ2-1 | - | 14 | TRBV2 | CASSEASSYNEQFF | TGTGCCAGCAGTGAGGCAAGCTCCTACAATGAGCAGTTCTTC
- | TRBJ1-1 | - | 12 | TRBV29-1 | CSVVTTGTEAFF | TGCAGCGTTGTAACCACCGGCACTGAAGCTTTCTTT
- | TRBJ2-7 | TRBD2 | 16 | TRBV6-1 | CASREGLAGATYEQYF | TGTGCCAGCAGGGAAGGACTAGCGGGGGCGACCTACGAGCAGTACTTC
- | TRBJ2-7 | TRBD1 | 14 | TRBV11-1 | CASSPQGQVYEQYF | TGTGCCAGCAGCCCCCAAGGACAGGTCTACGAGCAGTACTTC
- | TRBJ1-4 | TRBD1 | 15 | TRBV6-5 | CASSYTGTGDEKLFF | TGTGCCAGCAGTTATACCGGGACAGGGGATGAAAAACTGTTTTTT
- | TRBJ1-6 | TRBD1 | 15 | TRBV30 | CAWTGGTGISSPLHF | TGTGCCTGGACCGGAGGGACAGGGATAAGTTCACCCCTCCACTTT
- | TRBJ2-2 | - | 13 | TRBV27 | CASSLENTGELFF | TGTGCCAGCAGTTTGGAGAACACCGGGGAGCTGTTTTTT
- | TRBJ2-7 | - | 13 | TRBV2 | CASSETDSYEQYF | TGTGCCAGCAGTGAAACGGATTCCTACGAGCAGTACTTC
medium-sized | TRBJ1-1 | - | 15 | TRBV6-5 | CASSYSRTADTEAFF | TGTGCCAGCAGTTACTCGCGGACAGCGGACACTGAAGCTTTCTTT
- | TRBJ1-1 | - | 13 | TRBV6-5 | CASSRVANTEAFF | TGTGCCAGCAGTCGTGTTGCGAACACTGAAGCTTTCTTT
once | TRBJ2-1 | - | 14 | TRBV6-5 | CASSAVNTYNEQFF | TGTGCCAGCAGTGCGGTTAATACCTACAATGAGCAGTTCTTC
few | TRBJ1-6 | - | 15 | TRBV5-4 | CASTLGGAQRSPLHF | TGTGCCAGCACCTTGGGGGGGGCGCAACGGTCACCCCTCCACTTT
- | TRBJ2-5 | - | 15 | TRBV5-1 | CASSLESGIRETQYF | TGCGCCAGCAGCTTGGAGTCAGGGATTCGAGAGACCCAGTACTTC
- | TRBJ2-1 | TRBD2 | 15 | TRBV11-3 | CASSLGTSAYNEQFF | TGTGCCAGCAGCTTAGGGACTAGCGCCTACAATGAGCAGTTCTTC
- | TRBJ1-2 | - | 13 | TRBV11-2 | CASKPFGVYGYTF | TGTGCCAGCAAACCCTTCGGGGTATATGGCTACACCTTC
- | TRBJ2-7 | - | 15 | TRBV9 | CASSLDRGGSYEQYF | TGTGCCAGCAGTCTGGACAGAGGAGGCTCCTACGAGCAGTACTTC
- | TRBJ2-5 | - | 15 | TRBV7-9 | CASSLERGYQETQYF | TGTGCCAGCAGCCTAGAAAGGGGGTACCAAGAGACCCAGTACTTC
- | TRBJ2-3 | - | 12 | TRBV9 | CASSPQDNPQYF | TGTGCCAGCAGCCCCCAGGACAATCCGCAGTATTTT
- | TRBJ2-3 | - | 15 | TRBV2 | CASKVRGRNTDTQYF | TGTGCCAGCAAAGTCAGAGGGCGGAACACAGATACGCAGTATTTT
once | TRBJ2-1 | - | 13 | TRBV7-3 | CASSFSVEHEQFF | TGTGCCAGCAGCTTCTCGGTCGAGCATGAGCAGTTCTTC
once | TRBJ1-5 | - | 14 | TRBV27 | CASSLGSGAQPQHF | TGTGCCAGCAGTTTAGGGTCAGGGGCTCAGCCCCAGCATTTT
- | TRBJ2-7 | - | 14 | TRBV7-3 | CASSLGQSSYEQYF | TGTGCCAGCAGCTTAGGTCAGAGCTCCTACGAGCAGTACTTC
- | TRBJ1-2 | - | 13 | TRBV30 | CAWSVAENYGYTF | TGTGCCTGGAGTGTGGCAGAGAACTATGGCTACACCTTC
- | TRBJ2-5 | - | 19 | TRBV2 | CASSERKGGEGGIRETQYF | TGTGCCAGCAGTGAACGGAAGGGGGGGGAGGGCGGGATAAGAGAGACCCAGTACTTC
- | TRBJ2-3 | - | 18 | TRBV19 | CASSNSYRQLTSTDTQYF | TGTGCCAGTAGTAACTCCTACCGACAGCTCACTAGCACAGATACGCAGTATTTT
- | TRBJ1-1 | - | 13 | TRBV6-5 | CASSYTMNTEAFF | TGTGCCAGCAGTTATACGATGAACACTGAAGCTTTCTTT
- | TRBJ2-3 | - | 14 | TRBV7-3 | CASSLGPRTDTQYF | TGTGCCAGCAGCCTCGGGCCTCGCACAGATACGCAGTATTTT
- | TRBJ1-1 | TRBD1 | 15 | TRBV6-1 | CASSEQPGGTTEAFF | TGTGCCAGCAGTGAACAACCAGGGGGCACCACTGAAGCTTTCTTT
- | TRBJ1-5 | - | 14 | TRBV19 | CASSTDRGNQPQHF | TGTGCCAGTAGTACCGACAGAGGCAATCAGCCCCAGCATTTT
few | TRBJ1-3 | - | 17 | TRBV5-5 | CASSLGPGTRAGNTIYF | TGTGCCAGCAGCTTGGGGCCGGGAACAAGGGCAGGAAACACCATATATTTT
- | TRBJ2-7 | - | 14 | TRBV29-1 | CSVEVPPFLDEQYF | TGCAGCGTTGAGGTTCCCCCCTTCTTGGACGAGCAGTACTTC
- | TRBJ1-2 | - | 17 | TRBV7-2 | CASSLPQGQTTNYGYTF | TGTGCCAGCAGCTTGCCCCAAGGACAGACCACAAACTATGGCTACACCTTC
- | TRBJ1-6 | TRBD1 | 17 | TRBV4-1 | CASSPGQGSSYNSPLHF | TGCGCCAGCAGCCCGGGACAGGGGAGCTCCTATAATTCACCCCTCCACTTT
few | TRBJ2-3 | - | 15 | TRBV5-1 | CASSLGGNTPDTQYF | TGCGCCAGCAGCTTGGGGGGGAACACCCCGGATACGCAGTATTTT